The 5 T cell receptor beta chains below come from one sample, sequenced in a study of CD8+ T cells in alopecia areata. Sequencing templates came from extracted RNA that was reverse transcribed into cDNA. The table came from immunoSEQ multiplex PCR; TCRdb's copy has only in-frame clones and leaves some out. The sample has fewer than 150,000 clones, approximately 80% seen once; the top ten hold approximately 25%. Indicated treatment: oral pan-JAK inhibitor, 5-10 mg twice daily. Source: CD8+ T cells sorted from blood, taken at week 4, from a patient treated with tofacitinib. The receptor set was obtained from a human donor with alopecia areata.

For the CDR3, the DNA is TGTGCCAGCAGCCACGGGACAGGGCTTAGCAATCAGCCCCAGCATTTT. This codes for CASSHGTGLSNQPQHF. The chain combines TRBV7-8 with TRBJ1-5; TRBD1 aligns across 9 bases. J lost 0 bases, V lost 5 bases, and 5 bases had no gene match. Germline V gene sequence: CDR1 SGHVS, CDR2 FQNEAQ. CDR3 length: 16 amino acids.

The chain joins TRBV4-1 to TRBJ1-1; tentative D call: TRBD1 (5 bases). Trimming left V 8 bases short and J 1 base short, with 17 bases between. Germline CDR1 and CDR2: MGHRA and YSYEKL. There are 15 residues in the CDR3. The CDR3 region has the DNA TGCGCCAGCCGCCTCCTCAATACAGGGAACACTGAAGCTTTCTTT. Encoded protein: CASRLLNTGNTEAFF.

A few counts support this clone. The chain employs TRBV20-1 and TRBJ2-7; no clear D gene. The CDR3 is 11 residues long. V was clipped by 7 bases and J by 3 bases, with 10 bases between them. In germline, CDR1 is DFQATT, CDR2 SNEGSKA (reference sequence). The CDR3 sequence: CSVEQYYEQYF. The CDR3 DNA is TGCAGTGTGGAACAATACTACGAGCAGTACTTC.

This clone occurred a few times. This chain uses TRBV27 with TRBJ2-4; no clear D. This CDR3 is 12 amino acids long. V lost 5 bases and J lost 7, with 9 bases in between. CDR1 and CDR2 from the germline V gene are MNHEY and SMNVEV (reference sequence). CDR3 residues: CASSPAGNIQYF. In DNA form, the CDR3 reads TGTGCCAGCAGTCCCGCCGGGAACATTCAGTACTTC.

This clone appeared a single time. The V and J genes are TRBV28 and TRBJ2-3; D might be TRBD2 (6 bases). The germline CDR1 and CDR2 sequences are MDHEN and SYDVKM. The CDR3 spans 12 residues. The ends were cut back, 6 bases at V and 5 bases at J, with 9 bases in the middle. The CDR3 region has the DNA TGTGCCAGCAGCACGGGACTAGATACGCAGTATTTT. Translating it yields CASSTGLDTQYF.